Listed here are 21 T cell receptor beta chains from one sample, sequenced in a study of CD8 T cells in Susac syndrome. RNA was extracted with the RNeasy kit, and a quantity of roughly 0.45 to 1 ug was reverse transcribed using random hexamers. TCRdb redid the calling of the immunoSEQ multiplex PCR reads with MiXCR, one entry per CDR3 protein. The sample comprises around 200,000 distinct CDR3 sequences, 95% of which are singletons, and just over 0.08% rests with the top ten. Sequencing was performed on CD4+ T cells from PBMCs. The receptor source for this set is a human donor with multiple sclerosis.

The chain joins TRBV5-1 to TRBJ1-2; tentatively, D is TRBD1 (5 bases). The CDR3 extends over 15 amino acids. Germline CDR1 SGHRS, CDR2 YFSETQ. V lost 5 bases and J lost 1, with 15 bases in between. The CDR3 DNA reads TGCGCCAGCAGGTCGGCGGGGGTTGTTAACTATGGCTACACCTTC. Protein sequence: CASRSAGVVNYGYTF.

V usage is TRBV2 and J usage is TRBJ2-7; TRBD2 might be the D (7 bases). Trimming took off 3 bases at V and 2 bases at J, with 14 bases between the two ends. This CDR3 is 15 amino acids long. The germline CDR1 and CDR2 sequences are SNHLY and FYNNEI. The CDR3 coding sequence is TGTGCCAGCAGTGATTTGTCGGGGGGCCCCTACGAGCAGTACGTC. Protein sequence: CASSDLSGGPYEQYV.

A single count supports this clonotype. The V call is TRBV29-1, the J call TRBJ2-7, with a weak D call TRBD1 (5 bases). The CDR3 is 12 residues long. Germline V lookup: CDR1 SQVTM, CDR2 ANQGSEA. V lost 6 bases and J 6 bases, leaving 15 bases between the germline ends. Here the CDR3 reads CSVETQGSEQYF. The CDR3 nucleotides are TGCAGCGTAGAGACCCAGGGTTCCGAGCAGTACTTC.

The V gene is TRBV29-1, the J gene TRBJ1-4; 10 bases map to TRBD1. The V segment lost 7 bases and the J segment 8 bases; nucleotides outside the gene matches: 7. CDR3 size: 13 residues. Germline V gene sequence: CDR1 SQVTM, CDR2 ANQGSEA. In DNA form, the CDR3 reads TGCAGCGGGGACAGGGGTGAGCGAGAAAAACTGTTTTTT. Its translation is CSGDRGEREKLFF.

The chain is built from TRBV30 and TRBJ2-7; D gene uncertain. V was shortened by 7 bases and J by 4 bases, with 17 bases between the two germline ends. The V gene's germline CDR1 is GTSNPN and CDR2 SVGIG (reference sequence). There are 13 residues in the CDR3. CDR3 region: CASRQGVQYEQYF. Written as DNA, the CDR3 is TGTGCCTCCCGCCAAGGAGTCCAGTACGAGCAGTACTTC.

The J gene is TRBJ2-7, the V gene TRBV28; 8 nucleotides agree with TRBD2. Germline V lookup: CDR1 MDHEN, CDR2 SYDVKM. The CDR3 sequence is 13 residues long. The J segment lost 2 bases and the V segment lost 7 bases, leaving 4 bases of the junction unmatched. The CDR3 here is CASIQRGTYEQYV. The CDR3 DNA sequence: TGTGCCAGCATTCAGCGGGGGACCTACGAGCAGTACGTC.

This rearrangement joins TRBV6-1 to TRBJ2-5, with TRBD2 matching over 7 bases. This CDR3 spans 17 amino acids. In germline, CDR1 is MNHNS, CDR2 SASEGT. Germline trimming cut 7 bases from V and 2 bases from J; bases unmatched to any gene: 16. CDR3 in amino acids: CASTPPLGGERQETQYF. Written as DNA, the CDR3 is TGTGCCAGCACACCGCCGCTGGGGGGGGAACGACAAGAGACCCAGTACTTC.

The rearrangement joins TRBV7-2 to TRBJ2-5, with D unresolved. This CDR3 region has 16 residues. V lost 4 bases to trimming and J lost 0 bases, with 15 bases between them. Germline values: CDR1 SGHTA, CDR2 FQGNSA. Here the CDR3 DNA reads TGTGCCAGCAGCTCGATTGGGTCTACGTACCAAGAGACCCAGTACTTC. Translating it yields CASSSIGSTYQETQYF.

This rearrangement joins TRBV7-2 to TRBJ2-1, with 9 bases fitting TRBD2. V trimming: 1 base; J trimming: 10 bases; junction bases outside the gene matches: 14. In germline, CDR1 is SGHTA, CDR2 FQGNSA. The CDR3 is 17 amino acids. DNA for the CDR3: TGTGCCAGCAGCTTAGACGGTAGCGGGGGCCACTTTAGAGAGCAGTTCTTC. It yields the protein CASSLDGSGGHFREQFF.

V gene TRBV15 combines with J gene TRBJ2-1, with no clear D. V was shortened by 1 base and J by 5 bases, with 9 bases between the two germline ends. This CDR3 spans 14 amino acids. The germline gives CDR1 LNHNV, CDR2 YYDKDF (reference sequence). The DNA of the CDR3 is TGTGCCACCAGCAGAGGCCAGGAGCACAATGAGCAGTTCTTC. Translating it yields CATSRGQEHNEQFF.

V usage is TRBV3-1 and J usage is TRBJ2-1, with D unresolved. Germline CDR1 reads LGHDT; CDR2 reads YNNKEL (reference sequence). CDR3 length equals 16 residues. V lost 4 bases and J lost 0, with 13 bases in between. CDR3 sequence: CASSLPLGSSYNEQFF. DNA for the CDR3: TGTGCCAGCAGCCTCCCCCTGGGAAGCTCCTACAATGAGCAGTTCTTC.

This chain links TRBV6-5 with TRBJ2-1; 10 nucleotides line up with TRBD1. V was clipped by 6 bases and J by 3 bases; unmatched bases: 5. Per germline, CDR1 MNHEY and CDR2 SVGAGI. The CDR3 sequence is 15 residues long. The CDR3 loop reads CASRTGTGVYNEQFF. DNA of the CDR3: TGTGCCAGCAGGACCGGGACAGGGGTCTACAATGAGCAGTTCTTC.

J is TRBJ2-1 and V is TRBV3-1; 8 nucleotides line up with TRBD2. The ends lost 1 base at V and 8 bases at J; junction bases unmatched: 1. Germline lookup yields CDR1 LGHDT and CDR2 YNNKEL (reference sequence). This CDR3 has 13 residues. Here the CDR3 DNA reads TGTGCCAGCAGCCAAGTAGCGGGGTATGAGCAGTTCTTC. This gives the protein CASSQVAGYEQFF.

The CDR3 region has the DNA TGCAGTGCTAGAAGTCGGAACACCGGGGAGCTGTTTTTT. Encoded protein: CSARSRNTGELFF. The J gene is TRBJ2-2, the V gene TRBV20-1; D gene uncertain. This CDR3 is built from 13 residues. Germline V gene data show CDR1 as DFQATT and CDR2 as SNEGSKA (reference sequence). Deletions cut 2 bases from V and 1 base from J, with 5 bases between.

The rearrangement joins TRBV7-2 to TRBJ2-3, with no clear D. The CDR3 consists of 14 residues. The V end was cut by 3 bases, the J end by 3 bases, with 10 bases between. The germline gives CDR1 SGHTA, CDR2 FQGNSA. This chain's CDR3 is CASSFSTTTDTQYF. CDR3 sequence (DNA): TGTGCCAGCAGCTTCAGCACAACGACAGATACGCAGTATTTT.

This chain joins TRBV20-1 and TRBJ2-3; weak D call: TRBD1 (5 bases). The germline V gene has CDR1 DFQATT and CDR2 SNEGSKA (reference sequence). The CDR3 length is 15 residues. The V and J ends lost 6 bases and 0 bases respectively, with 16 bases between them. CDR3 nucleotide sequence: TGCAGTGCGGCCGAGGCAGGGCCTAGCACAGATACGCAGTATTTT. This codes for CSAAEAGPSTDTQYF.

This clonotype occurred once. The CDR3 loop reads CASKSGFYSNQPQHF. Here the CDR3 DNA reads TGTGCCAGCAAATCCGGGTTTTATAGCAATCAGCCCCAGCATTTT. This sequence joins TRBV27 and TRBJ1-5; unclear D gene. Trimming stripped 7 bases from V and 0 bases from J, with 13 bases between. In germline, CDR1 is MNHEY, CDR2 SMNVEV (reference sequence). The CDR3 has 15 residues.

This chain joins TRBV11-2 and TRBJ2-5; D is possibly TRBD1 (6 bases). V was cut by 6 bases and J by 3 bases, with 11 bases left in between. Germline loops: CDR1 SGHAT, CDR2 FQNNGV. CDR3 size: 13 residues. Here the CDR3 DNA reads TGTGCCAGCAGACCGGCAGGGGAAGAGACCCAGTACTTC. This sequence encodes CASRPAGEETQYF.

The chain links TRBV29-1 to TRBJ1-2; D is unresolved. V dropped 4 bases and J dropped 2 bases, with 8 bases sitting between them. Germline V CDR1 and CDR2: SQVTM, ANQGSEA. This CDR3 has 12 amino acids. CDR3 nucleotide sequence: TGCAGCGTTGCCGGCGGGAACTATGGCTACACCTTC. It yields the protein CSVAGGNYGYTF.

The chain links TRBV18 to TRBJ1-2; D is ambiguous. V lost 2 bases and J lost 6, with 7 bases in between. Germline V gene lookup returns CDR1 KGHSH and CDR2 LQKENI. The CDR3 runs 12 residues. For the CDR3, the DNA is TGTGCCAGCTCACCAGGAGAGAATGGCTACACCTTC. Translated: CASSPGENGYTF.

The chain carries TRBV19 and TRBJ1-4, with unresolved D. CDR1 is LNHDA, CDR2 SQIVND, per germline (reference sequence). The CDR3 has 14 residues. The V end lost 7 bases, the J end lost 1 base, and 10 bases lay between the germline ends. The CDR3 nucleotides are TGTGCCAGTACTAAGGCTTTAACTAATGAAAAACTGTTTTTT. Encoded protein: CASTKALTNEKLFF.